The 2 T cell receptor beta chains in this list originate from one sample, sequenced in a study of blood T cells in healthy people across ages. Combining a sample-barcoded 5' primer with a J-beta primer mix, a second PCR ran for roughly 7 to 11 cycles. TCRdb re-called the 5' RACE reads with MiXCR, one entry per CDR3 protein. The sample yields more than 1.4 million distinct CDR3 sequences, 40% to 50% seen once. The sample taken for sequencing was blood. The receptor source for this set is a woman younger than 35 in good health.

A few counts support this clonotype. In DNA form, the CDR3 reads TGTGCCAGCAGCACCGGGACCGTCTACAATGAGCAGTTCTTC. Its translation is CASSTGTVYNEQFF. The gene calls are TRBV9 and TRBJ2-1, with D perhaps being TRBD1 or TRBD2 (5 bases each). V was trimmed by 4 bases and J by 3 bases, leaving 11 bases between them. The CDR3 runs 14 residues. Germline V gene sequence: CDR1 SGDLS, CDR2 YYNGEE.

This clonotype has only one observation. This rearrangement joins TRBV3-1 to TRBJ2-4, with TRBD2 matching 7 bases. The end of the DNA aligns better with TRBJ2-5, so the J call may be wrong. The CDR3 is 12 residues long. CDR1 is LGHDT, CDR2 YNNKEL, per germline (reference sequence). The CDR3 reads CATAGGGETQYF. In nucleotides, the CDR3 is TGTGCCACCGCTGGCGGGGGAGAGACCCAGTACTTC.